These T cell receptor beta chains were read from a single sample in a study of blood T cell repertoires in COVID-19. Using immunoSEQ multiplex PCR, the repertoire was profiled, and TCRdb retains in-frame clones only, with some absent. Of 250,000 to 350,000 clones in the sample, roughly 90% were seen once. Source material: peripheral blood. These receptors came from a woman under 40 with COVID-19, enrolled during active disease. Both conserved end residues are part of each CDR3. A D gene is named only where the DNA matches it firmly. Clone size appears in some rows only: once, few, many, or a class for an expanded clone.

d_gene	abundance	j_gene	v_gene	CDR3aa	CDR3nt
.	.	TRBJ2-1	TRBV7-2	CASSYDLEQFF	TGTGCCAGCAGCTACGACTTGGAGCAGTTCTTC
TRBD1	.	TRBJ1-2	TRBV6-5	CATGRGPTYGYTF	TGTGCCACCGGGAGGGGGCCCACCTATGGCTACACCTTC
TRBD1	.	TRBJ1-2	TRBV6-1	CASSDLGGTGFVVNGYTF	TGTGCCAGCAGTGACCTAGGGGGGACAGGGTTTGTGGTGAATGGCTACACCTTC
.	.	TRBJ2-5	TRBV6-6	CASSYRETQYF	TGTGCCAGCAGTTACCGGGAGACCCAGTACTTC
.	.	TRBJ1-2	TRBV30	CASAGRTEGYTF	TGTGCCTCCGCCGGGAGAACAGAAGGCTACACCTTC
.	.	TRBJ1-1	TRBV29-1	CSVEPDPGNTEAFF	TGCAGCGTTGAACCCGACCCGGGGAACACTGAAGCTTTCTTT
.	once	TRBJ2-3	TRBV10-1	CASSEGLATRTDTQYF	TGCGCCAGCAGTGAGGGACTCGCGACTCGCACAGATACGCAGTATTTT
.	.	TRBJ2-7	TRBV5-1	CASSLEDRRVPEQYF	TGCGCCAGCAGCTTGGAGGACAGAAGGGTTCCCGAGCAGTACTTC
.	few	TRBJ1-5	TRBV19	CASSSLDQPQHF	TGTGCCAGTTCTAGCTTGGATCAGCCCCAGCATTTT
TRBD1	few	TRBJ2-7	TRBV7-2	CASSLSLDRANEQYF	TGTGCCAGCAGCTTATCCTTAGACAGGGCCAACGAGCAGTACTTC
.	.	TRBJ2-7	TRBV10-3	CATQTGLGYEQYF	TGTGCCACACAAACAGGGTTAGGCTACGAGCAGTACTTC
TRBD2	.	TRBJ2-7	TRBV5-6	CASSFGSGSSEQYF	TGTGCCAGCAGCTTTGGTAGCGGGAGTTCCGAGCAGTACTTC
.	.	TRBJ2-1	TRBV6-6	CASSRQLGGGKNEQFF	TGTGCCAGCAGCCGACAGCTAGGTGGCGGGAAGAATGAGCAGTTCTTC
TRBD2	.	TRBJ2-3	TRBV30	CARSRTSGSTDTQYF	TGTGCCCGAAGTAGGACTAGCGGGAGCACAGATACGCAGTATTTT
.	.	TRBJ1-4	TRBV3-1/TRBV3-2	CASSQGGLLNEKLFF	TGTGCCAGCAGCCAAGGGGGACTCCTAAATGAAAAACTGTTTTTT